This T cell receptor (beta chain) was found in a study of cytomegalovirus exposure and HLA in healthy donors. Study-wide findings and caveats: Listed as cytomegalovirus-associated were more than 150 TCR beta chains. The authors later linked a missense DCLRE1C variant to TCR beta V- and J-gene trimming.

This CDR3 is 14 amino acids long. The V segment lost 3 bases and the J segment 8 bases; nucleotides outside the gene matches: 9. Germline loops: CDR1 MNHEY, CDR2 SVGAGI. Details on this clone: Its cognate antigen is unknown.

The PCR ran on 60 Vbeta and 13 Jbeta primers. The method was immunoSEQ multiplex PCR; TCRdb's version includes in-frame clones alone and lacks a portion of them. The sample holds some 110,000 clones, roughly 73% seen once. This clonotype originated in a man aged 55-75 years in good health and CMV-seropositive. Sequencing input: PBMCs. The chain couples TRBV6-5 to TRBJ1-2; 7 bases align to TRBD1. CDR3 bases: TGTGCCAGCAGTTATGTACAGGGGCCTGGAGGCTACACCTTC. Its protein product is CASSYVQGPGGYTF.